The source of this T cell receptor beta chain is a study of shared clonotypes between healthy human individuals. Across the whole study: CD4 naive and memory got three plates each, CD8 naive two, CD8 memory one.

The CDR3 extends over 17 amino acids. In germline, CDR1 is MGHRA, CDR2 YSYEKL. V gave up 0 bases and J gave up 7 bases; unmatched junction bases: 9. Each donor was a Caucasian adult residing in Nashville, Tennessee. Naive CD45RA+ and memory CD45RA-negative subsets were split from CD4+ cells. Produced via immunoSEQ multiplex PCR; TCRdb's table is partial and in-frame only. The data contain approximately 2.4 million clones, roughly 95% of them singletons. The clonotype originates from a man aged 18 to 35 in good health. J is TRBJ1-6 and V is TRBV4-1; 7 positions match TRBD1. Sequencing was done on a sample of naive CD4+ T cells sorted from blood. Subset specified: CD45RA+ positively selected. The CDR3 spells CASSQDKMTGWNSPLHF. CDR3 sequence (DNA): TGCGCCAGCAGCCAAGATAAGATGACAGGGTGGAATTCACCCCTCCACTTT.